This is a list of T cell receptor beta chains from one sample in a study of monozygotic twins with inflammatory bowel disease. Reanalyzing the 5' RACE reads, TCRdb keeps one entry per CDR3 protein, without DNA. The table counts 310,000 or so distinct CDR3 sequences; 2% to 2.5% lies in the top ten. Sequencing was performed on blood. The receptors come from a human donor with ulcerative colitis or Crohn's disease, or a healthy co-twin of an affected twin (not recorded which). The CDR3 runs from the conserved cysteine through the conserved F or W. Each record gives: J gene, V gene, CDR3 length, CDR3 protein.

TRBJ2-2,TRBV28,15,CASSKTGEGFGELFF
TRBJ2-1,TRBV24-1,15,CATSDGGVFYNEQFF
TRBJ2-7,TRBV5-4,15,CASSKIGQGVYEQYF
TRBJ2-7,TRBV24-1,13,CATQLRDGYEQYF
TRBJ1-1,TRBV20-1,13,CSALVGGLPEAFF
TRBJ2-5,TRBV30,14,CAWSVAGRQETQYF
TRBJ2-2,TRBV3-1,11,CASSQAGGLFF
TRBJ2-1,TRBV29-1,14,CSVVPDTRTNEQFF
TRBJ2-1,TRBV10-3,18,CAISEGSVSGVAGDEQFF
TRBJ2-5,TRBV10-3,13,CAISLQGQETQYF
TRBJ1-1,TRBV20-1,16,CSAREVGRDENTEAFF
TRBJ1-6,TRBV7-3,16,CASSLTADRGDSPLHF
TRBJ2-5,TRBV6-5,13,CASSRPGRETQYF
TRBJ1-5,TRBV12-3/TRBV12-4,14,CASSSGQGSQPQHF
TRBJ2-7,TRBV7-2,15,CASSPLGYGAYEQYF
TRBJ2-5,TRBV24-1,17,CATSDPNPGGAQETQYF
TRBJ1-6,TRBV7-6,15,CASSPGGRDGSPLHF
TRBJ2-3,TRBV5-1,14,CASSLGYGVDTQYF
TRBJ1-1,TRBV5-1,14,CASSYGEVNTEAFF
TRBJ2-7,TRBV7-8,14,CASSLNRVSYEQYF
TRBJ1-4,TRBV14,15,CASSQATPNEEKLFF
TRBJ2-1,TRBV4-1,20,CASSQDFASGGPSSYNEQFF
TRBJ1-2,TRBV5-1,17,CASSWSGTGGINYGYTF
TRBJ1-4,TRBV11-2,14,CASSLQGWGEKLFF
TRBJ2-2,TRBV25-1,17,CASSASGWGSNTGELFF
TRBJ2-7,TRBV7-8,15,CASSLVLQGRYEQYF
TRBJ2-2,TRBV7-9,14,CASSTGIEGGELFF
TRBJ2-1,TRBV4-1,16,CASSPTLAGGYNEQFF
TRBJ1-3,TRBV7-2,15,CASSHLGTGGNTIYF
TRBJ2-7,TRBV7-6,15,CASSRLQGEFYEQYF
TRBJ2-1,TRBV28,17,CASSRGRPVSSYNEQFF
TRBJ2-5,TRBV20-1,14,CSARGGQAQETQYF
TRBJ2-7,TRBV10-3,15,CAISQGQGSSYEQYF
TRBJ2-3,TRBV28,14,CASVPASPGRTQYF
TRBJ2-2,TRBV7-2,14,CASSFQGATGELFF
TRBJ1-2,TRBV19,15,CASDSPGQGPYGYTF
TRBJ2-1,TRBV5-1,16,CASTIGGASSYNEQFF
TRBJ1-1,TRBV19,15,CASSIDHRGGTEAFF
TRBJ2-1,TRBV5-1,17,CASSLRGDRSSYNEQFF
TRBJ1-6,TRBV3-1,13,CASSLQGNSPLHF
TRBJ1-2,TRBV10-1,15,CASSVMDRDYNGYTF
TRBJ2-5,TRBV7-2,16,CASSPTQGRSGETQYF
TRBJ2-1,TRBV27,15,CASRATPRSFSEQFF
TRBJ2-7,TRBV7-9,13,CASSSSSRSEQYF
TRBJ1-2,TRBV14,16,CASSQVDRGSNYGYTF
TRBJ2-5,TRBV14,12,CASSPGPWTQYF